This T cell receptor beta chain was identified during a study of CD8 T cells in Susac syndrome (dated by TCRdb to between 2018 and 2021). Notes on the research overall: Whether CD8+ T cell activation and differentiation in Susac syndrome was antigen driven was tested using repertoire sequencing. Clonality of the CD8+ T cell repertoire was compared between roughly 13 healthy donors, roughly 14 Susac syndrome patients and roughly 16 multiple sclerosis patients.

RNA was extracted using the RNeasy kit, and about 0.45 to 1 ug of the RNA was reverse transcribed with random hexamers. The immunoSEQ multiplex PCR assay, covering 54 Vbeta and 13 Jbeta segments, was used to amplify TCR beta CDR3 regions. Bias from PCR amplification was corrected by using a synthetic template baseline for primer optimization and for computational correction. The authors' analysis ran thus. Only productive sequences were kept, with reads annotated to V, D and J genes according to IMGT and analyzed in immunoSEQ Analyzer. To calculate clonality, Shannon entropy was normalized by log2 of the number of productive unique sequences and then subtracted from one. For each patient and control, public and private clones were evaluated within the 100 most prevalent clones. Clones were defined as Susac-specific if absent from the healthy and MS cohorts, from 1052 published viral clones and from other ImmuneACCESS disease sequences. The public sequencing data were trimmed at Q25 with fastp and processed into clonotypes with MiXCR by TCRdb, which kept only in-frame beta chains. Rows matching on CDR3 protein sequence are summarized as one entry with the most common DNA and genes. None of the V and J calls come from the authors' own analysis; TCRdb made them. Across this sample there are roughly 150,000 distinct CDR3 sequences, with roughly 95% seen only once. The top ten constitute about 0.15% of the sample.

High-throughput TCR beta sequencing profiled peripheral blood CD8+ and CD4+ T cells from healthy donors, Susac syndrome patients and multiple sclerosis patients. Multiple sclerosis controls were treatment-naive patients with stable or active relapsing-remitting disease fulfilling revised McDonald criteria. Bulk CD8+ and CD4+ T cells were purified magnetically by negative isolation, whereas CD8+ TEMRA cells were enriched by FACS. Blood was collected in EDTA tubes and processed within 24 hours, with PBMCs isolated through density gradient centrifugation. PBMCs intended for TCR sequencing were cryopreserved in liquid nitrogen and thawed later in a water bath at 37 degrees C. The sorted or isolated CD4+, CD8+ and CD8+ TEMRA cells reached a purity of at least 90%. Comments on this clonotype: Its antigen is unknown. One base away there is no much larger clone; base qualities are not given.

V is pared back by 0 bases and J by 2 bases, with 4 bases lying between the germline termini. Taken from cysteine to phenylalanine, the CDR3 has 13 residues. Of all the DNA, just the CDR3 is kept, 39 bases in frame from base 1. According to the germline V gene, CDR1 reads SQVTM and CDR2 reads ANQGSEA. Overall results and qualifications from the work: The study acknowledged that relatively few individuals were included in the TCR sequencing and HLA analysis.

The chain employs TRBV29-1 and TRBJ1-4, with the D gene uncertain. Sequencing input: CD8+ T cells from PBMCs. This receptor was identified in a human donor with multiple sclerosis. The bases are TGCAGCGTTGAAGAGGGGACTAATGAAAAACTGTTTTTT. It translates to CSVEEGTNEKLFF.